The T cell receptor beta chain described here comes from a study of blood T cell repertoires in COVID-19. Study summary: Sites in the United States, Italy and Spain provided acute and convalescent COVID-19 samples.

This CDR3 contains 13 residues. CDR1 is SGHTS, CDR2 YDEGEE, per germline. Trimming took 7 bases from V and 5 from J, leaving 15 bases between them. Participant-given clinical history determined each cohort assignment. The data were produced by immunoSEQ multiplex PCR, yet TCRdb's version contains in-frame clones alone and is incomplete. The repertoire holds around 180,000 clones, with roughly nine tenths as singletons. The V gene is TRBV5-8, the J gene TRBJ1-1; the D gene is possibly TRBD1 (5 bases). The clonotype originates from a woman in her thirties or forties with acute COVID-19. Sample: PBMCs or T cells enriched from blood (not recorded which). CDR3: CASGRTGGTEAFF. The CDR3 coding sequence is TGTGCCAGCGGCCGGACGGGGGGGACTGAAGCTTTCTTT.